This T cell receptor (beta chain) was captured by sequencing in a study of chemoradiotherapy in HPV16-positive cancers. The study, taken as a whole, reports: Functional assays defining HPV-specific T cells used only a couple of HPV16-positive patients. During treatment, candidate HPV-specific clones and E7-related motifs expanded in tumor.

Data came from immunoSEQ multiplex PCR; TCRdb stores just in-frame clones and leaves some out. The table lists 30,000 to 45,000 clones, around four fifths of them singletons. Per germline, CDR1 MNHEY and CDR2 SVGAGI. This CDR3 has 16 residues. V lost 0 bases and J lost 2; bases outside the gene matches: 3. Notes on this clone: As yet, its antigen is unknown.

Repeated repertoire sampling spanned the course of chemoradiotherapy. The J gene is TRBJ1-3, the V gene TRBV6-5, with 8 nucleotides matching TRBD1. This TCR came from a human donor with HPV-associated anogenital cancer. Sequencing used blood, obtained from a patient who underwent chemoradiotherapy. CDR3 coding DNA: TGTGCCAGCAGTTACTCACAGGGGGATGCTGGAAACACCATATATTTT. Protein: CASSYSQGDAGNTIYF.